This record covers a single T cell receptor beta chain. The data were obtained in a study of blood T cell repertoires in COVID-19. Study information: The United States, Italy and Spain were the sources of the acute and convalescent COVID-19 samples.

As handled by the study authors: Reference gene primer amplification gave nucleated cell count estimates. Repertoires were generated with immunoSEQ multiplex PCR, while TCRdb's copy carries only in-frame clones and drops some. V, J and clone size are taken as reported in that table, and D and trimming were inferred from the DNA itself. Of roughly 150,000 clones in the sample, over 70% were seen once. Trimming cost V 0 bases and J 1 base, with 13 bases left between them. CDR1 is SGDLS, CDR2 YYNGEE, per germline. CDR3 size: 16 residues. The sequencing sample was made of peripheral blood. The origin of this receptor is a man aged 55 to 70 with acute or convalescent COVID-19. The gene calls are TRBV9 and TRBJ1-1; possible D gene TRBD1, 5 bases. CDR3 protein: CASSVDPLGGNTEAFF. CDR3 nucleotide sequence: TGTGCCAGCAGCGTAGACCCGCTCGGGGGGAACACTGAAGCTTTCTTT.